This TCR beta chain was identified during a study of PD-L1 blockade in urothelial cancer (dated by TCRdb to 2017 to 2019). For the wider study: All patients started therapy around 2014 and received atezolizumab 1,200 mg intravenously every 3 weeks. Blood samples were analyzed at 3 weeks after treatment start (second dose) and at 6 weeks after treatment start. In the same patients, whole exome sequencing and RNA sequencing of pretreatment tumors were performed in addition to TCR sequencing. Twenty-five of 29 patients were identified as males with urothelial cancer of bladder origin, and a prior smoking history was reported by 18 of 29 patients. The study was an exploratory multi-omic analysis of somatic, immune and clinical correlates of response to PD-L1 blockade with atezolizumab in urothelial cancer. Pretreatment tumor samples, along with matched peripheral blood collected serially before and after atezolizumab treatment, underwent TCR sequencing. Durable clinical benefit meant progression-free survival longer than 6 months, and TCR features were also tested against progression-free and overall survival. Pretreatment blood TCR-seq was available for under 35 patients, at least one posttreatment blood collection was obtained for about 24 patients, and tumor TCR-seq was available for about 24 patients. Patients had an ECOG performance status of 0 or 1 and had received between 0 and 3 prior chemotherapy regimens. Durable clinical benefit was achieved by nine patients but not by the remaining 20. Blood samples yielded a median of 141,255 T cells and roughly 80,000 unique TCRs, with median clonality around 0.084.

Each PCR received spiked-in synthetic TCR analog templates so that absolute template abundance could be estimated from read counts. TCRbeta CDR3 regions were amplified from genomic DNA with bias-controlled V and J gene primers using the immunoSEQ assay. Rearranged TCRbeta segments were sequenced at approximately 20X coverage. As for the original processing: Clustering was used to correct sequencing errors, and CDR3s were annotated against IMGT to assign V, D and J genes. Out-of-frame and stop-codon sequences were excluded, and only productive TCRbeta rearrangements were used in downstream analyses. Clonality was calculated as one minus the Shannon entropy normalized by the log of the number of unique productive sequences. Fisher's exact test with Benjamini-Hochberg correction, at a threshold of adjusted p below 0.01, was used to find clones that differed between time points or between blood and tumor. TCRdb mirrors the immuneACCESS table, restricted to in-frame sequences. Some clones are absent from its copies; in checked studies, under half trace to an unresolved V gene, and the reason for the others is unknown. V, J and clone size are taken as reported in that table, and D and trimming were inferred from the DNA itself. In all, the sample holds 11,000 to 15,000 clones, and around nine tenths of those were seen once. About 15% of the sample belongs to the ten largest clones.

What the study reported, not specific to this receptor: Greater expansion of tumor-associated TCR clones in peripheral blood 3 weeks after the start of treatment was observed in patients with durable benefit (n ≈ 20, p = 0.022). Because the sample size was small (n ≈ 28) and many of the analyses were exploratory, the results are meant to be hypothesis-generating. Improved progression-free and overall survival was associated with having pretreatment peripheral blood TCR clonality below the median.

From a lookup of the germline V gene, CDR1 and CDR2 are SGHRS and YFSETQ. Inclusive of the bounding cysteine and phenylalanine, the CDR3 is 16 residues long. Solely the CDR3 DNA is kept, with 48 bases framed from the first base. Trimming accounts for 1 base at V and 6 bases at J, while the number of junction bases matched to no gene is 5. The cohort included roughly 30 patients with locally advanced or metastatic urothelial carcinoma who were treated at Memorial Sloan Kettering on a trial protocol. Peripheral blood mononuclear cells were collected pretreatment and during treatment, with between 1 and 8 total time points obtained per patient. The Qiagen DNeasy Blood extraction kit was used to purify genomic DNA from total PBMCs and tumor samples. PBMCs were collected pretreatment and during treatment, and were isolated and stored as previously described. On this clone: Its antigen remains unidentified. Base qualities are not recorded, but no much larger clone differs from it by a single base.

This chain joins TRBV5-1 to TRBJ2-1, and TRBD2 aligns with 12 junction nucleotides. The origin of this receptor is a man in his 70s with urothelial cancer. The sample was PBMCs, taken around atezolizumab (anti-PD-L1) treatment. The nucleotide sequence reads TGCGCCAGCAGCTTGATGGCTAGCGGGGGGGTCAATGAGCAGTTCTTC. Protein translation: CASSLMASGGVNEQFF.